This T cell receptor beta chain appears in the sequencing data of a study of T cell changes during pregnancy in multiple sclerosis (dated by TCRdb to the late 2010s). Looking at the study overall: The study examined how the T cell repertoire changed over the course of pregnancy in women with multiple sclerosis.

Spanning cysteine to phenylalanine, the CDR3 consists of 18 amino acids. CDR3 DNA is the only sequence kept; it has 54 bases, read in frame from the first base. CDR1 and CDR2 (SGHTA, FQGTGA) derive from the germline V gene. V is cut back by 5 bases and J by 2 bases, with 8 bases in the junction unmatched. Libraries were made using the immunoSEQ multiplex PCR assay. TCRdb took this table from immuneACCESS and kept in-frame rearrangements with V and J called. Such tables lack part of the clones; where checked against another copy, unresolved V genes explain under half of the gap, and the rest is unexplained. Within this sample are fewer than 65,000 clones, with roughly 90% of them counted one time only. The ten largest account for around 3.3% of the sample. On this clone itself: What this receptor recognizes is not known. Base qualities were left out, and no much larger clone turns up one base away.

This TCR derives from a female donor in good health, enrolled as a control in a pregnancy study. This specimen was peripheral blood, taken in the first trimester of pregnancy. The rearranged segments are TRBV7-3 and TRBJ2-3, and 15 junction bases match TRBD2. The DNA sequence is TGTGCCAGCAGCCTCTGGACTAGCGGGGGGGGTGCCACAGATACGCAGTATTTT. It translates to CASSLWTSGGGATDTQYF.